Listed below are T cell receptor beta chains from one sample, sequenced in a study of PD-1 blockade in classical Hodgkin lymphoma. Only in-frame clones appear in the TCRdb table, and some are missing; sequencing was by immunoSEQ multiplex PCR. The data contain 20,000 to 25,000 clones, 60% to 85% of them singletons. This specimen consisted of peripheral blood mononuclear cells (PBMCs), obtained before the second cycle of nivolumab. These receptors came from a human donor with classical Hodgkin lymphoma. CDR3s include the opening cysteine and the closing phenylalanine or tryptophan. D genes are given only for firm matches. Clone sizes are given selectively: once, few, many, or a class where the clone is expanded.

j_gene	v_gene	d_gene	abundance	CDR3aa	CDR3nt
TRBJ2-3	TRBV7-2	NA	once	CASSLSTQYF	TGTGCCAGCAGCTTATCTACGCAGTATTTT
TRBJ1-5	TRBV7-2	TRBD1	NA	CASSPQGGENQPQHF	TGTGCCAGCAGTCCCCAGGGGGGAGAGAATCAGCCCCAGCATTTT
TRBJ2-6	TRBV5-4	NA	NA	CASSWDSGANVLTF	TGTGCCAGCAGCTGGGACTCTGGGGCCAACGTCCTGACTTTC
TRBJ1-5	TRBV11-2	NA	NA	CASSEGSNQPQHF	TGTGCTTCATCGGAGGGAAGCAATCAGCCCCAGCATTTT
TRBJ1-1	TRBV28	TRBD1	NA	CASSKLGGTGWHTEAFF	TGTGCCAGCAGTAAACTCGGGGGGACAGGGTGGCACACTGAAGCTTTCTTT
TRBJ1-1	TRBV2	NA	NA	CATTENTEAFF	TGTGCCACGACAGAGAACACTGAAGCTTTCTTT
TRBJ2-1	TRBV28	TRBD2	once	CASTLSGTGHPFF	TGTGCCAGCACTCTTAGCGGGACGGGGCACCCGTTCTTC
TRBJ1-4	TRBV18	NA	NA	CASSPQRDEKLFF	TGTGCCAGCTCACCACAGCGGGATGAAAAACTGTTTTTT
TRBJ2-3	TRBV4-1	NA	NA	CASSRDVGDTQYF	TGCGCCAGCAGCCGGGACGTAGGAGATACGCAGTATTTT
TRBJ2-5	TRBV9	TRBD2	NA	CASSPGLATLGMQETQYF	TGTGCCAGCAGCCCGGGACTAGCGACTCTGGGCATGCAAGAGACCCAGTACTTC
TRBJ2-3	TRBV2	NA	NA	CASTGSTDTQYF	TGTGCCAGCACCGGGAGCACAGATACGCAGTATTTT
TRBJ1-1	TRBV2	NA	NA	CASTSGLSGTEAFF	TGTGCCAGCACTTCGGGACTCTCGGGCACTGAAGCTTTCTTT
TRBJ1-2	TRBV7-9	NA	few	CASSLGSGYTF	TGTGCCAGCAGCTTAGGAAGCGGCTACACCTTC
TRBJ2-4	TRBV5-6	NA	NA	CASSSAGPEAKNIQYF	TGTGCCAGCAGCTCGGCAGGGCCCGAAGCCAAAAACATTCAGTACTTC
TRBJ2-7	TRBV19	NA	few	CASRDREGEQYF	TGTGCCAGTCGAGACAGGGAGGGCGAGCAGTACTTC
TRBJ2-7	TRBV5-6	TRBD2	few	CASSRTSARGEQYF	TGTGCCAGCAGTAGGACTAGCGCCCGCGGCGAGCAGTACTTC
TRBJ2-7	TRBV6-5	TRBD1	NA	CASNINRGTYEQYF	TGTGCCAGCAATATTAACAGGGGTACCTACGAGCAGTACTTC
TRBJ2-7	TRBV28	NA	NA	CAAVRGGGHYEQYF	TGTGCCGCAGTGAGGGGAGGGGGTCACTACGAGCAGTACTTC
TRBJ2-1	TRBV28	NA	few	CASSLGGRAGEQFF	TGTGCCAGCAGTTTAGGAGGTAGGGCGGGTGAGCAGTTCTTC
TRBJ1-2	TRBV30	NA	once	CALRPPGGDYGYTF	TGTGCCTTAAGGCCGCCGGGAGGGGACTATGGCTACACCTTC
TRBJ1-5	TRBV7-9	TRBD1	NA	CASSSGQGGSQPQHF	TGTGCCAGCAGCTCCGGACAGGGAGGGAGTCAGCCCCAGCATTTT
TRBJ2-7	TRBV10-3	TRBD2	NA	CAISDGLAGPYEQYF	TGTGCCATCAGTGACGGACTAGCGGGCCCCTACGAGCAGTACTTC
TRBJ2-3	TRBV5-6	TRBD2	NA	CASSRTSGSGDTQYF	TGTGCCAGCAGCCGGACTAGCGGGAGCGGAGATACGCAGTATTTT
TRBJ2-5	TRBV27	TRBD2	NA	CASSLLAGEETQYF	TGTGCCAGCAGTTTACTAGCGGGAGAAGAGACCCAGTACTTC
TRBJ1-5	TRBV19	TRBD1	NA	CASTERTGINQPQHF	TGTGCCAGCACGGAGAGGACAGGAATCAATCAGCCCCAGCATTTT
TRBJ1-1	TRBV12-5	NA	NA	CASGSDPWTEAFF	TGTGCTAGTGGTTCCGACCCTTGGACTGAAGCTTTCTTT
TRBJ2-7	TRBV28	NA	NA	CASRPTVGLVHEQYF	TGTGCCAGCAGGCCGACTGTGGGACTGGTCCACGAGCAGTACTTC
TRBJ2-1	TRBV7-3	NA	NA	CASSLSMGSNEQFF	TGTGCCAGCAGCCTCTCCATGGGCAGCAATGAGCAGTTCTTC
TRBJ2-3	TRBV27	TRBD2	NA	CASSAGLAGSTDTQYF	TGTGCCAGCAGTGCTGGACTAGCGGGATCCACAGATACGCAGTATTTT
TRBJ2-1	TRBV30	NA	few	CAWGQNEQFF	TGTGCCTGGGGACAAAATGAGCAGTTCTTC
TRBJ2-3	TRBV27	TRBD2	large	CASSLSTSGSTDTQYF	TGTGCCAGCAGTTTATCGACTAGCGGGAGCACAGATACGCAGTATTTT
TRBJ2-5	TRBV5-4	TRBD2	NA	CASSFGLAENQETQYF	TGTGCCAGCAGCTTCGGACTAGCGGAGAACCAAGAGACCCAGTACTTC
TRBJ2-2	TRBV6-1	NA	NA	CASRLLNTGELFF	TGTGCCAGCAGGCTACTGAACACCGGGGAGCTGTTTTTT
TRBJ2-3	TRBV29-1	NA	NA	CSVLLFRGAPDTQYF	TGCAGCGTTCTACTCTTCAGGGGAGCCCCAGATACGCAGTATTTT
TRBJ2-3	TRBV5-4	TRBD1	NA	CASSRLRTGLDTQYF	TGTGCCAGCAGCCGACTCAGGACAGGTCTTGATACGCAGTATTTT
TRBJ2-3	TRBV4-2	TRBD2	NA	CASSHTLGLAGGTTSTDTQYF	TGTGCCAGCAGCCACACTCTGGGACTAGCGGGAGGAACTACTAGCACAGATACGCAGTATTTT
TRBJ1-1	TRBV18	NA	NA	CASSPQGGTEAFF	TGTGCCAGCTCACCACAGGGGGGTACTGAAGCTTTCTTT
TRBJ2-4	TRBV29-1	NA	NA	CSVQPRVMGIQYF	TGCAGCGTTCAACCGCGGGTAATGGGCATTCAGTACTTC
TRBJ2-1	TRBV18	NA	NA	CASSPLAAYNEQFF	TGTGCCAGCTCACCACTTGCGGCCTACAATGAGCAGTTCTTC
TRBJ2-7	TRBV7-6	NA	few	CASSPRLSYEQYF	TGTGCCAGCAGTCCGCGACTCTCCTACGAGCAGTACTTC
TRBJ2-7	TRBV7-6	NA	NA	CASSFLYRDKKGNEQYF	TGTGCCAGCAGTTTCTTATATAGGGACAAGAAGGGGAACGAGCAGTACTTC
TRBJ1-2	TRBV11-2	NA	NA	CASSLDAAPRMYGYTF	TGTGCCAGCAGCTTAGATGCTGCCCCCAGGATGTATGGCTACACCTTC
TRBJ2-7	TRBV7-2	TRBD2	NA	CASSQASSGVEQYF	TGTGCCAGCAGCCAAGCTAGTAGCGGGGTTGAGCAGTACTTC
TRBJ2-7	TRBV11-3	TRBD2	NA	CASSLVRGREYEQYF	TGTGCCAGCAGCTTAGTACGCGGGAGGGAATACGAGCAGTACTTC
TRBJ2-7	TRBV2	NA	NA	CATSKARVGTDYEQYF	TGTGCCACCTCGAAAGCCAGGGTCGGGACCGACTACGAGCAGTACTTC
TRBJ1-1	TRBV7-8	NA	NA	CASSLAGVGRPYTEAFF	TGTGCCAGCAGCTTAGCCGGGGTGGGTCGTCCCTACACTGAAGCTTTCTTT
TRBJ1-2	TRBV6-1	NA	NA	CASSRDGYGYTF	TGTGCCAGCAGCCGGGACGGGTACGGCTACACCTTC
TRBJ1-5	TRBV19	NA	NA	CASNDVLGGGQPQHF	TGTGCCAGTAACGATGTGCTGGGAGGGGGTCAGCCCCAGCATTTT
TRBJ1-2	TRBV7-2	NA	NA	CASSPGFYGYTF	TGTGCCAGCAGCCCGGGTTTCTATGGCTACACCTTC
TRBJ1-2	TRBV7-2	NA	NA	CASSLSRVYGYTF	TGTGCCAGCAGCTTGAGTCGGGTCTATGGCTACACCTTC
TRBJ1-4	TRBV7-2	NA	NA	CASSLVWGPGEKLFF	TGTGCCAGCAGCTTAGTGTGGGGGCCGGGAGAAAAACTGTTTTTT
TRBJ2-1	TRBV9	NA	once	CASSVGGLAVYNEQFF	TGTGCCAGCAGCGTAGGGGGGCTAGCGGTGTACAATGAGCAGTTCTTC
TRBJ2-7	TRBV7-2	TRBD2	NA	CASSLGAGAYEQYF	TGTGCCAGCAGCTTAGGGGCGGGAGCCTACGAGCAGTACTTC
TRBJ2-1	TRBV9	TRBD2	NA	CASSVLTSADEQFF	TGTGCCAGCAGCGTATTAACTAGCGCTGATGAGCAGTTCTTC
TRBJ2-3	TRBV19	NA	NA	CASSLQVGADTQYF	TGTGCCAGTAGTCTCCAAGTGGGGGCAGATACGCAGTATTTT
TRBJ2-1	TRBV2	NA	NA	CASSEWNEQFF	TGTGCCAGCAGTGAGTGGAATGAGCAGTTCTTC
TRBJ1-2	TRBV6-5	NA	NA	CASSRGVDANYGYTF	TGTGCCAGCAGCCGCGGAGTAGACGCTAACTATGGCTACACCTTC